The next 24 T cell receptor beta chains were all read from a single sample in a study of blood T cell repertoires in COVID-19. The repertoire was sequenced with immunoSEQ multiplex PCR; TCRdb's copy has only in-frame clones and lacks some. This sample yields a few hundred thousand clones, of which 86% are seen a single time; 2% to 2.5% belongs to the top ten. Input material: peripheral blood. The receptors originated from a man aged 30 to 39 who had recovered from COVID-19.

On this clone: An end of the junction differs from the germline gene, which may be a read error. The J gene is TRBJ2-7, the V gene TRBV11-3, with 8 bases lining up with TRBD2. This CDR3 region has 14 residues. The germline V gene has CDR1 SGHNT and CDR2 YENEEA. CDR3 residues: CASSPGLVSSEQYF. The CDR3 coding sequence is TGTGCCAGCAGCCCGGGACTAGTATCCTCCGAGCAGTACTTC.

The chain carries TRBV5-3 and TRBJ1-1; 9 bases are a match to TRBD1. TRBV5-3 is given ORF status, its function remaining uncertain. Trimming cost V 4 bases and J 8 bases; bases outside gene matches: 6. CDR3 length: 13 residues. The chain's CDR3 is CARSAGTGSEAFF. The CDR3 bases are TGTGCCAGAAGCGCCGGGACAGGGAGCGAAGCTTTCTTT.

The chain combines TRBV7-8 with TRBJ2-4; D may be TRBD1 (6 bases). Trimming stripped 3 bases from V and 4 bases from J, with 22 bases between. CDR1 and CDR2 (germline): SGHVS, FQNEAQ. This CDR3 is 18 amino acids long. The CDR3 bases are TGTGCCAGCAGCTTCAATCCATCCGACAGGAAGAATAAAAACATTCAGTACTTC. Translation gives CASSFNPSDRKNKNIQYF.

This clone was observed a single time. V and J are TRBV11-2 and TRBJ2-7; TRBD1 agrees at 7 bases. J was trimmed by 3 bases and V by 4 bases; bases with no gene match: 3. The CDR3 length is 13 residues. Germline V gives CDR1 SGHAT, CDR2 FQNNGV. The CDR3 DNA sequence: TGTGCCAGCAGCTCCGACAGGGACTACGAGCAGTACTTC. Protein: CASSSDRDYEQYF. The full variable domain, its missing parts supplied by reference TRBV11-2 and TRBJ2-7, is EAGVAQSPRYKIIEKRQSVAFWCNPISGHATLYWYQQILGQGPKLLIQFQNNGVVDDSQLPKDRFSAERLKGVDSTLKIQPAKLEDSAVYLCASSSDRDYEQYFGPGTRLTVT.

A few counts support this clone. The identical CDR3 is also encoded by other nucleotide sequences in the sample. V gene TRBV2 combines with J gene TRBJ2-7, with 7 bases lining up with TRBD1. The CDR3 contains 13 residues. Germline V gene data show CDR1 as SNHLY and CDR2 as FYNNEI. V was clipped by 6 bases and J by 0 bases; unmatched bases: 2. CDR3 coding DNA: TGTGCCAGCAGGAGGGACAGCTCCTACGAGCAGTACTTC. It is translated as CASRRDSSYEQYF. Filled out from reference TRBV2 and TRBJ2-7, the complete variable domain reads EPEVTQTPSHQVTQMGQEVILRCVPISNHLYFYWYRQILGQKVEFLVSFYNNEISEKSEIFDDQFSVERPDGSNFTLKIRSTKLEDSAMYFCASRRDSSYEQYFGPGTRLTVT.

The V gene is TRBV4-1, the J gene TRBJ2-7; 8 bases map to TRBD2. The junction had 11 bases not matched to a gene; V was cut back by 3 bases and J by 1 base. CDR1 is MGHRA and CDR2 is YSYEKL in the germline V gene. The CDR3 has 17 residues. The CDR3 DNA sequence: TGCGCCAGCAGCCAGCTCCTCATGCGGGGGGTTTCCTACGAGCAGTACTTC. The encoded protein is CASSQLLMRGVSYEQYF.

The chain has TRBV7-2 and TRBJ2-5; D possibly corresponds to TRBD1 (6 bases). CDR3 length equals 14 residues. The germline V gene has CDR1 SGHTA and CDR2 FQGNSA. V dropped 5 bases and J dropped 1 base, with 11 bases sitting between them. The CDR3 bases are TGTGCCAGCAGCCGTCAGGGGTCCCAAGAGACCCAGTACTTC. Protein product: CASSRQGSQETQYF.

The V call is TRBV6-5, the J call TRBJ2-1; perhaps TRBD1 as D (6 bases). CDR3 size: 12 residues. Looked up from germline, CDR1 is MNHEY and CDR2 is SVGAGI. V dropped 4 bases and J dropped 9 bases, with 10 bases sitting between them. The CDR3 DNA sequence: TGTGCCAGCAGTTCTTACAGGGCTGAGCAGTTCTTC. Translated, it gives CASSSYRAEQFF.

The rearrangement joins TRBV7-5 to TRBJ2-3; the D call in the table, TRBD2, was not verified against the DNA. TRBV7-5 is recorded as a pseudogene. CDR3 length: 15 amino acids. The CDR3 here is CVRSYGGGPTDTQYF. CDR3 coding DNA: TGTGTCAGAAGCTATGGCGGGGGGCCTACAGATACGCAGTATTTT.

V is TRBV19 and J is TRBJ1-6; 10 nucleotides agree with TRBD1. J gave up 5 bases and V 5 bases, and 3 bases lay outside the gene matches. From germline, CDR1 is LNHDA and CDR2 SQIVND (reference sequence). CDR3 length: 15 residues. In DNA, the CDR3 is TGTGCCAGTAGTCCCGGGACAGGGGATAATTCACCCCTCCACTTT. This gives the protein CASSPGTGDNSPLHF.

The V and J genes are TRBV5-6 and TRBJ1-1, with 7 nucleotides matching TRBD1. The ends lost 0 bases at V and 0 bases at J; junction bases unmatched: 14. The germline V gene has CDR1 SGHDT and CDR2 YYEEEE. This CDR3 is built from 19 residues. The CDR3 sequence is CASSLVQGGGSLMNTEAFF. The CDR3 region has the DNA TGTGCCAGCAGCTTGGTTCAGGGGGGCGGTTCTTTGATGAACACTGAAGCTTTCTTT.

A remark on this clone: This may arise from a read error, as a much more abundant clone is one base away. The CDR3 protein is CASSQGGLAGGGTGELFF. The CDR3 bases are TGCGCCAGCAGCCAAGGGGGACTAGCGGGGGGCGGCACCGGGGAGCTGTTTTTT. The chain is built from TRBV4-1 and TRBJ2-2; 15 bases are shared with TRBD2. CDR3 length: 18 residues. In germline, CDR1 is MGHRA, CDR2 YSYEKL. J gave up 4 bases and V 1 base, and 4 bases lay outside the gene matches.

This clone was counted only a few times. The gene calls are TRBV6-6 and TRBJ1-5; 7 nucleotides align to TRBD1. V was clipped by 4 bases and J by 10 bases; unmatched bases: 4. CDR3 length: 12 amino acids. Germline assignment: CDR1 MNHNY and CDR2 SVGAGI (reference sequence). The CDR3 here is CASSSGDSPQHF. For the CDR3, the DNA is TGTGCCAGCAGTTCTGGGGACAGCCCCCAGCATTTT.

The chain links TRBV19 to TRBJ1-1; the match to TRBD1 covers 7 bases. The trim removed 5 bases at V and 7 bases at J, leaving 4 bases unmatched. This CDR3 is 12 amino acids long. Per the germline V gene, CDR1 is LNHDA and CDR2 is SQIVND (reference sequence). The CDR3 reads CASSVGQLEAFF. CDR3 DNA: TGTGCCAGTAGTGTGGGACAGCTTGAAGCTTTCTTT.

This sequence joins TRBV5-4 and TRBJ1-2; no clear D gene. The V end lost 0 bases, the J end lost 5 bases, and 5 bases lay between the germline ends. The CDR3 loop spans 12 amino acids. Per germline, CDR1 SGHNT and CDR2 YYREEE (reference sequence). For the CDR3, the DNA is TGTGCCAGCAGCTTGGGTCAGTATGGCTACACCTTC. It specifies CASSLGQYGYTF.

The chain recombines TRBV25-1 with TRBJ2-3, with 8 bases that match TRBD1. This CDR3 comprises 16 residues. V lost 1 base and J lost 6; bases outside the gene matches: 9. Germline values: CDR1 MGHDK, CDR2 SYGVNS. The CDR3 nucleotides are TGTGCCAGCAGTGAATTTCGGTCAGGGGGCCCGGATACGCAGTATTTT. Its translation is CASSEFRSGGPDTQYF.

The V call is TRBV19, the J call TRBJ2-3; perhaps TRBD1 as D (5 bases). The length of the CDR3 is 14 residues. The germline V gene has CDR1 LNHDA and CDR2 SQIVND (reference sequence). The V end was cut by 3 bases, the J end by 0 bases, with 7 bases between. For the CDR3, the DNA is TGTGCCAGTAGTATGGCAGGGAGCACAGATACGCAGTATTTT. It yields the protein CASSMAGSTDTQYF.

The rearrangement joins TRBV7-8 to TRBJ1-2, with 10 bases identical to TRBD1. The J segment lost 4 bases and the V segment lost 1 base, leaving 3 bases of the junction unmatched. Germline V lookup: CDR1 SGHVS, CDR2 FQNEAQ. This CDR3 has 15 amino acids. The chain's CDR3 is CASSLETGGGYGYTF. The CDR3 coding sequence is TGTGCCAGCAGCTTAGAGACAGGGGGCGGCTATGGCTACACCTTC.

The rearrangement joins TRBV27 to TRBJ1-4; weak D call: TRBD1 (5 bases). CDR1 is MNHEY, CDR2 SMNVEV, per germline (reference sequence). V lost 4 bases and J 3 bases, leaving 15 bases between the germline ends. CDR3 length: 16 residues. The CDR3 spells CASSSPQGIANEKLFF. The DNA of the CDR3 is TGTGCCAGCAGTTCCCCCCAGGGTATAGCTAATGAAAAACTGTTTTTT.

The chain couples TRBV5-1 to TRBJ2-2; TRBD2 might be the D (5 bases). Trimming pared 3 bases from V and 4 bases from J, leaving 10 bases between. CDR3 length equals 14 residues. Germline CDR1 reads SGHRS; CDR2 reads YFSETQ. CDR3 loop: CASSSGRGTGELFF. For the CDR3, the DNA is TGCGCCAGCAGCTCGGGTCGGGGCACCGGGGAGCTGTTTTTT. Supplemented by reference TRBV5-1 and TRBJ2-2, the full variable domain reads KAGVTQTPRYLIKTRGQQVTLSCSPISGHRSVSWYQQTPGQGLQFLFEYFSETQRNKGNFPGRFSGRQFSNSRSEMNVSTLELGDSALYLCASSSGRGTGELFFGEGSRLTVL.

The rearrangement joins TRBV5-1 to TRBJ1-1; TRBD1 is a possible D gene (6 bases). V lost 4 bases, J lost 0 bases, and 13 bases lay in between. Germline-derived CDR1 and CDR2 are SGHRS and YFSETQ. There are 15 residues in the CDR3. The CDR3 coding sequence is TGCGCCAGCAGCCTTACGGACAGACTGAACACTGAAGCTTTCTTT. Translated, it gives CASSLTDRLNTEAFF.

The table lists this clone with a count of one. The CDR3 spells CASSDGGGAAETQYF. The CDR3, as DNA: TGTGCCAGCAGTGATGGCGGGGGGGCCGCGGAGACCCAGTACTTC. The chain employs TRBV2 and TRBJ2-5; 9 bases match TRBD2. CDR3 length: 15 residues. Germline CDR1 and CDR2: SNHLY and FYNNEI. J lost 5 bases, V lost 3 bases, and 7 bases had no gene match.

V usage is TRBV12-3 or TRBV12-4 and J usage is TRBJ2-7, with a tentative D call TRBD1 (5 bases). Trimming cost V 6 bases and J 3 bases, with 12 bases left between them. The CDR3 extends over 13 amino acids. The chain's CDR3 is CASRYAGFYEQYF. CDR3 sequence (DNA): TGTGCCAGCAGGTATGCAGGGTTCTACGAGCAGTACTTC.

This clone has only a few counts. This chain joins TRBV5-1 and TRBJ2-2, with unresolved D. V was pared by 5 bases and J by 2 bases, with 13 bases between. Germline V CDR1 and CDR2: SGHRS, YFSETQ. The CDR3 has 15 amino acids. The CDR3 protein is CASRSLASNTGELFF. DNA of the CDR3: TGCGCCAGCAGAAGTTTGGCTAGTAACACCGGGGAGCTGTTTTTT.